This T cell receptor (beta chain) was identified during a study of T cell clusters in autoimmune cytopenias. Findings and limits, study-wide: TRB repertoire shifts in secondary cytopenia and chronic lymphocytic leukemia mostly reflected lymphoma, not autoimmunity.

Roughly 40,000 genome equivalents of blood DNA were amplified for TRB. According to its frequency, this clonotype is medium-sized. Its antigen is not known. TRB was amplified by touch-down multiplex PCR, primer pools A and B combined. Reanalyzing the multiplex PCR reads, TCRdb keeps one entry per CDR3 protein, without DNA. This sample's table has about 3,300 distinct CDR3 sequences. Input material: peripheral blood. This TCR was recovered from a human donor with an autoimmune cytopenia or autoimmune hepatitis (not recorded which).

CDR3 sequence: CASSLGQVAGELFF. This rearrangement joins TRBV27 to TRBJ2-2; TCRdb selects TRBD1, and the lack of DNA leaves this call unchecked. Germline V gives CDR1 MNHEY, CDR2 SMNVEV (reference sequence). CDR3 length equals 14 residues.